The clone carrying this T cell receptor beta chain was detected many times. The target antigen is unknown. The V gene end was trimmed by 5 bases and the J gene end by 4 bases; junction bases not matched to a gene: 8. Germline V gene sequence: CDR1 LNHDA, CDR2 SQIVND (reference sequence). The CDR3 length is 16 residues. This sample is part of a study of T cell repertoires in cytomegalovirus infection. On the study more broadly: Both CMV infection and a matching HLA type were indicated by public TCR beta signatures.

Overall study findings and caveats: The study found HLA-C-restricted CMV-specific TCR beta clonotypes dominating the ex vivo response.

TCRdb analysed the reads with MiXCR anew, one entry per CDR3 protein. Of hundreds of thousands of distinct CDR3 sequences in the sample, 5% to 8.5% were seen once. Material: PBMCs. The clonotype was recovered from a human donor in good health (CMV status not recorded). Some clones in this sample may be carry-over from other donors' samples. V is TRBV19 and J is TRBJ2-6; TRBD1 matches 7 bases. The CDR3 spells CASSSPTGAGANVLTF. The CDR3 region has the DNA TGTGCCAGTAGTTCGCCTACAGGGGCAGGGGCCAACGTCCTGACTTTC.